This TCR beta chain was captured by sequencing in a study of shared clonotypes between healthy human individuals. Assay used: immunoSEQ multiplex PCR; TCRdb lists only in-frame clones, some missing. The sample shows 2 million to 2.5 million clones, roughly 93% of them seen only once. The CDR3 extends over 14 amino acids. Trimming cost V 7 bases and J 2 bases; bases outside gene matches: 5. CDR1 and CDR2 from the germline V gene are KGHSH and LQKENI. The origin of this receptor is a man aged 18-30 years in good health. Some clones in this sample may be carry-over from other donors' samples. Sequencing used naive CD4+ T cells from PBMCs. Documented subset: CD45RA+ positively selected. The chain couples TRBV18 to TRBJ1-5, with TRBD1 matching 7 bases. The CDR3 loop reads CASWQGVRNQPQHF. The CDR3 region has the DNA TGTGCCAGCTGGCAGGGGGTTCGCAATCAGCCCCAGCATTTT.